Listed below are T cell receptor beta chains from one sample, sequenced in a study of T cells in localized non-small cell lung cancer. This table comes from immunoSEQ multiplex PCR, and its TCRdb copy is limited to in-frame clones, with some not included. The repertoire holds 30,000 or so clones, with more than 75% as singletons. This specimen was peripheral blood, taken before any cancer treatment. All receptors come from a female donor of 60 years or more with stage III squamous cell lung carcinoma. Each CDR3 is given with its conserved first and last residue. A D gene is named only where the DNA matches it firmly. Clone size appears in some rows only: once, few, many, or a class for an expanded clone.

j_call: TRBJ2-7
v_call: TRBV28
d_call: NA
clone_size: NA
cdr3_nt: TGTGCCAGCAGTTGGACGGGCTACGAGCAGTACTTC
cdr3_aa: CASSWTGYEQYF

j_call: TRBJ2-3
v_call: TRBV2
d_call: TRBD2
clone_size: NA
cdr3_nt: TGTGCCAGCAGTGTCAGCGGGAGAGACACAGATACGCAGTATTTT
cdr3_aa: CASSVSGRDTDTQYF

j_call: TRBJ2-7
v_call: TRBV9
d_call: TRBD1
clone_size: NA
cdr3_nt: TGTGCCAGCAGCAAAGCCGGGACAGGCGACTCCTACGAGCAGTACTTC
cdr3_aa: CASSKAGTGDSYEQYF

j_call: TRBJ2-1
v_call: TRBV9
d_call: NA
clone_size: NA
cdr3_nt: TGTGCCAGCAGACCTTCAGCAGGCCGGGAGACATTGGGATCCTACAATGAGCAGTTCTTC
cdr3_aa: CASRPSAGRETLGSYNEQFF

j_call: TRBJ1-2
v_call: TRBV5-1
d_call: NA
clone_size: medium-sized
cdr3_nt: TGCGCCAGCAGCTTGGATGCCGACGCGGACTATGGCTACACCTTC
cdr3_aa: CASSLDADADYGYTF

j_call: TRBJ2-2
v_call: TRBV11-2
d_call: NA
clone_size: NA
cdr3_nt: TGTGCCAGCAGCTTGTCCCCCCAGGGGATGTTTTTT
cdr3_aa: CASSLSPQGMFF

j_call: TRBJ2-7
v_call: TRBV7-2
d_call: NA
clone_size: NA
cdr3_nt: TGTGCCAGCAGCTTAGCGGGGCCTGACTCCTACGAGCAGTACTTC
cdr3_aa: CASSLAGPDSYEQYF

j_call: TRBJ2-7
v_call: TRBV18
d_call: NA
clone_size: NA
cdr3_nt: TGTGCCGGATCGACCGGGACACCCGGCTACGAGCAGTACTTC
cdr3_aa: CAGSTGTPGYEQYF

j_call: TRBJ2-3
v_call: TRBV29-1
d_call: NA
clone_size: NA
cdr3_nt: TGCAGCGTTGAAGGCCGGGATACGCAGTATTTT
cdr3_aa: CSVEGRDTQYF

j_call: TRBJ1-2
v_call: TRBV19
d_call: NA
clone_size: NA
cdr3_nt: TGTGCCAGTACCCGACCGGGCGGAGTGTCTGGCTACATCTTC
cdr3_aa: CASTRPGGVSGYIF

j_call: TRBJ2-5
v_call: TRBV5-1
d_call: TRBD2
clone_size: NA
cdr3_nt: TGCGCCAGCAGCTTGGGAACTAGCGGGATAGAGACCCAGTACTTC
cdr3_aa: CASSLGTSGIETQYF

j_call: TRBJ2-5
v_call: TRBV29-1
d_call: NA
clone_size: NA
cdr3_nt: TGCAGCGTGGTTCGGGAAGGCGGCCAAGAGACCCAGTACTTC
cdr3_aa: CSVVREGGQETQYF

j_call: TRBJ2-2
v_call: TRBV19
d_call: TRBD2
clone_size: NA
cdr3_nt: TGTGCCAGTAGTATGCTCGGGCTAGCGGGAACCGGGGAGCTGTTTTTT
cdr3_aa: CASSMLGLAGTGELFF

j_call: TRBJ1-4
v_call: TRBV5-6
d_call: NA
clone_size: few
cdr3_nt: TGTGCCAGCAGGGGTCGAGGGGATATTAATGAAAAACTGTTTTTT
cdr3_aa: CASRGRGDINEKLFF

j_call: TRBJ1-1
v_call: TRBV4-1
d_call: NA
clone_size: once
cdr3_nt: TGCGCCAGCAACCAAGACGAGGGATGGAGCACTGAAGCTTTCTTT
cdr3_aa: CASNQDEGWSTEAFF

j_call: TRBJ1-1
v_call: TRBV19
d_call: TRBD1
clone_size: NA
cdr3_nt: TGTGCCAGTAGTATGACAGGGATGAACACTGAAGCTTTCTTT
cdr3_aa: CASSMTGMNTEAFF

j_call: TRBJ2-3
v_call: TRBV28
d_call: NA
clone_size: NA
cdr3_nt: TGTGCCAGCAGTTTGTCCACGGAAGGTTGGACAGATACGCAGTATTTT
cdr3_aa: CASSLSTEGWTDTQYF

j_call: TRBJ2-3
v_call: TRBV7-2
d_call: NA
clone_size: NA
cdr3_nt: TGTGCCAGCAGCTTATATGATAGGCCAGATACGCAGTATTTT
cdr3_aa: CASSLYDRPDTQYF

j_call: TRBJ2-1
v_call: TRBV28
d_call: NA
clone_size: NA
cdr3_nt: TGTGCCAGCAGTTTCGGACTCTACAATGAGCAGTTCTTC
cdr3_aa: CASSFGLYNEQFF

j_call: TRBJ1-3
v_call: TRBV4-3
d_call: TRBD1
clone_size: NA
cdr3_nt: TGCGCCAGCAGCCAAGGGGGTGACAGGGGTCCGAGAAACACCATATATTTT
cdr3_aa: CASSQGGDRGPRNTIYF

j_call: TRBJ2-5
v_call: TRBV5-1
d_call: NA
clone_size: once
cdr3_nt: TGCGCCAGCAGTATTCGAAATCCCAAAGAGACCCAGTACTTC
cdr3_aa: CASSIRNPKETQYF

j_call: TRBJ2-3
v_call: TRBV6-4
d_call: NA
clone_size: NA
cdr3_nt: TGTGCCAGCAGTGTCGACCCGAGCGGGGATACGCAGTATTTT
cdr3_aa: CASSVDPSGDTQYF

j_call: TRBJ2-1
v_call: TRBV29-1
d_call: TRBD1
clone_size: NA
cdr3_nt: TGCAGCGTTGGGCCCGGGACAGGGGGCTGGGAGCAGTTCTTC
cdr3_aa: CSVGPGTGGWEQFF